These 16 T cell receptor beta chains came from one sample sequenced in a study of shared clonotypes between healthy human individuals (TCRdb year 2020). The library relied on the immunoSEQ multiplex PCR assay. TCRdb re-hosts the immuneACCESS table, in-frame sequences only. Its copies lack some clones; in the studies checked, an unresolved V gene accounts for under half of them, and the cause for the rest is not known. The table for this sample lists 190,000 or so clones; about 93% of them were counted only once. More than 0.06% of the sample goes to the ten largest clones. The sample was naive CD4+ T cells sorted from blood. The cell subset or site label here, explained by the study, means: CD45RA+ positively selected. All receptors derive from a woman in her twenties or thirties in good health.

The chain uses TRBV19 and TRBJ1-3, with unresolved D. CDR3 length equals 17 residues. The V end was cut by 1 base, the J end by 1 base, with 14 bases between. Germline CDR1 and CDR2: LNHDA and SQIVND (reference sequence). The CDR3: CASSIGESLASGNTIYF. Written as DNA, the CDR3 is TGTGCCAGTAGTATAGGGGAAAGTTTAGCGTCTGGAAACACCATATATTTT.

The chain has TRBV5-1 and TRBJ2-7, with 9 bases that match TRBD1. The CDR3 covers 15 residues. Losses at the gene ends were 4 bases for V and 7 bases for J; bases not matched to a gene: 12. Germline V gene sequence: CDR1 SGHRS, CDR2 YFSETQ. CDR3 sequence reads: CASSEGQGGPREQYF. The CDR3 DNA reads TGCGCCAGCAGCGAGGGACAGGGTGGTCCGAGGGAGCAGTACTTC.

The CDR3 DNA sequence: TGCGCTTCCAGGGCTAGCGGCCCTTACGAGCAGTACTTC. This encodes CASRASGPYEQYF. The J gene is TRBJ2-7, the V gene TRBV5-1; TRBD2 aligns across 7 bases. Germline CDR1 reads SGHRS; CDR2 reads YFSETQ. The CDR3 has 13 amino acids.

Comments on this clone: At one end the junction does not follow the germline gene, possibly because of a read error. This sequence joins TRBV5-4 and TRBJ2-7, with D perhaps matching TRBD1 (5 bases). Germline V gene data show CDR1 as SGHNT and CDR2 as YYREEE (reference sequence). CDR3 length: 15 amino acids. The CDR3 region is CASSQVGRVSYEQYF. CDR3 bases: TGCGCCAGCAGCCAAGTAGGCAGGGTAAGCTACGAGCAGTACTTC.

V usage is TRBV27 and J usage is TRBJ2-1; no definite D call. Germline CDR1 reads MNHEY; CDR2 reads SMNVEV (reference sequence). Deletions cut 1 base from V and 6 bases from J, with 13 bases between. The CDR3 contains 15 residues. The CDR3 DNA sequence: TGTGCCAGCAGTTTATTAGGGTTACGAGTCAATGAGCAGTTCTTC. Encoded protein: CASSLLGLRVNEQFF.

The chain carries TRBV2 and TRBJ1-2, with D possibly being TRBD1 (6 bases). This CDR3 contains 12 residues. CDR1 SNHLY and CDR2 FYNNEI come from the germline V gene. V lost 8 bases, J lost 6 bases, and 13 bases lay in between. The CDR3 region has the DNA TGTGCCAGCGACAGGCTGGAGGATGGCTACACCTTC. This sequence encodes CASDRLEDGYTF.

The chain combines TRBV4-1 with TRBJ2-7; 13 bases are a match to TRBD2. Germline loops: CDR1 MGHRA, CDR2 YSYEKL. V was pared by 0 bases and J by 3 bases, with 5 bases of the junction left unmatched. The CDR3 consists of 17 residues. The CDR3 region has the DNA TGCGCCAGCAGCCAAGATCTGACTAGCGGGAGGAACTACGAGCAGTACTTC. As protein: CASSQDLTSGRNYEQYF.

The rearrangement links TRBV5-1 to TRBJ1-2, with 10 bases that match TRBD1. The germline CDR1 and CDR2 sequences are SGHRS and YFSETQ. The V segment lost 0 bases and the J segment 8 bases; nucleotides outside the gene matches: 13. The CDR3 has 17 amino acids. Here the CDR3 reads CASSLATQTTGGRGYTF. The DNA of the CDR3 is TGCGCCAGCAGCTTGGCTACACAGACGACAGGGGGCCGCGGCTACACCTTC.

This clone was found once. The DNA of the CDR3 is TGTGCCAGCAGCCTTAGAGAAGAGGACGGCTATGGCTACACCTTC. Its protein is CASSLREEDGYGYTF. The chain joins TRBV7-2 to TRBJ1-2; D unresolved. The V end was cut by 5 bases, the J end by 4 bases, with 17 bases between. The CDR3 is 15 amino acids. Germline lookup yields CDR1 SGHTA and CDR2 FQGNSA.

The gene calls are TRBV28 and TRBJ2-7; no firm D call. Germline V gene data show CDR1 as MDHEN and CDR2 as SYDVKM. This CDR3 spans 12 amino acids. Trimming took 7 bases from V and 4 from J, leaving 11 bases between them. CDR3 sequence reads: CASTLDGYEQYF. CDR3 in DNA: TGTGCCAGCACCCTAGATGGTTACGAGCAGTACTTC.

The chain combines TRBV30 with TRBJ1-5; no firm D call. Germline V gene lookup returns CDR1 GTSNPN and CDR2 SVGIG (reference sequence). The CDR3 sequence is 15 residues long. V was cut by 1 base and J by 7 bases, with 17 bases left in between. This CDR3 reads CAWSEVSGGFQPQHF. In DNA, the CDR3 is TGTGCCTGGAGTGAGGTCAGCGGTGGTTTCCAGCCCCAGCATTTT.

The CDR3 coding sequence is TGCGCCAGCAGCTTAGCGGGACAGCAGGGAGAGCAGTACTTC. Translating gives CASSLAGQQGEQYF. The chain is built from TRBV5-1 and TRBJ2-7; D assignment may be TRBD1 or TRBD2 (7 bases each). The V end was cut by 2 bases, the J end by 7 bases, with 16 bases between. Per germline, CDR1 SGHRS and CDR2 YFSETQ. The CDR3 extends over 14 amino acids. Full variable domain (missing parts from reference TRBV5-1 and TRBJ2-7): KAGVTQTPRYLIKTRGQQVTLSCSPISGHRSVSWYQQTPGQGLQFLFEYFSETQRNKGNFPGRFSGRQFSNSRSEMNVSTLELGDSALYLCASSLAGQQGEQYFGPGTRLTVT.

V usage is TRBV11-1 and J usage is TRBJ1-2; 8 nucleotides line up with TRBD1. The V gene end was trimmed by 5 bases and the J gene end by 2 bases; junction bases not matched to a gene: 7. The CDR3 covers 15 residues. The germline CDR1 and CDR2 sequences are SGHAT and FQDESV (reference sequence). The DNA for the CDR3 is TGTGCCAGCAGCCCTTGGACAGGGAAAAACTATGGCTACACCTTC. Protein sequence: CASSPWTGKNYGYTF.

The V gene is TRBV7-9, the J gene TRBJ2-5; 9 nucleotides agree with TRBD1. Matching the DNA end better, TRBJ2-7 makes the J call doubtful. Germline CDR1 is SEHNR and CDR2 is FQNEAQ (reference sequence). The CDR3 consists of 18 residues. In DNA, the CDR3 is TGTGCCAGCAGCTTAATAAGGGACCCCGGGACAGGGACCTACGAGCAGTACTTC. Its translation: CASSLIRDPGTGTYEQYF.

The chain is built from TRBV29-1 and TRBJ2-3; 9 bases line up with TRBD1. Germline V gene lookup returns CDR1 SQVTM and CDR2 ANQGSEA. The CDR3 extends over 13 amino acids. Germline trimming cut 7 bases from V and 0 bases from J; bases unmatched to any gene: 2. The CDR3 DNA sequence: TGCAGCGCGGACAGGGGAAGCACAGATACGCAGTATTTT. Residues: CSADRGSTDTQYF.

The chain employs TRBV7-3 and TRBJ2-1, with TRBD2 matching over 10 bases. Germline V gene lookup returns CDR1 SGHTA and CDR2 FQGTGA. CDR3 length: 20 residues. V shed 2 bases, J shed 6 bases, and the junction held 19 bases outside the gene matches. The CDR3 loop is CASSLGVYPGLAVEGNEQFF. The CDR3 nucleotides read TGTGCCAGCAGCTTAGGTGTGTACCCCGGACTAGCGGTCGAGGGCAATGAGCAGTTCTTC. The variable domain in full, with the rest retrieved from reference TRBV7-3 and TRBJ2-1, is GAGVSQTPSNKVTEKGKYVELRCDPISGHTALYWYRQSLGQGPEFLIYFQGTGAADDSGLPNDRFFAVRPEGSVSTLKIQRTERGDSAVYLCASSLGVYPGLAVEGNEQFFGPGTRLTVL.